This TCR beta chain was observed in a study of T cell repertoires in cytomegalovirus infection (dated by TCRdb to between 2018 and 2021). As for the study more broadly: Alongside well-studied HLA-B-restricted epitopes, the peptide stimulations were aimed at recently identified HLA-C-restricted CMV epitopes, whose presentation resists viral immunomodulation. Donor HLA type was relevant to the analysis, because carriage of CMV infection together with the matching HLA type was indicated by public TCR beta signatures. Results the study describes overall, beyond this receptor: The ex vivo response was dominated by HLA-C-restricted CMV-specific TCR beta clonotypes, which also provided the single most frequent clonotype in two of eight donors. Cumulative frequency of public TCR beta family members discriminated carriers of CMV infection plus the relevant HLA type in this cohort and an independent 352-donor cohort.

TCRdb records Illumina HiSeq 1500 as the sequencer. TCRdb passed the public sequencing reads through fastp at Q25 and MiXCR, retaining productive beta sequences. Identical CDR3 proteins give one entry, which carries the most common genes and DNA. This sample has about 900,000 distinct CDR3 sequences in its table, and roughly a third of those were observed once. The biggest ten clones account for roughly an eighth of the sample. The CDR3 starts with the cysteine, ends with the phenylalanine, and has 14 residues. Only CDR3 DNA is held: 42 bases, read in frame from base 1. CDR1 and CDR2 (SGHVS, FQNEAQ) derive from the germline V gene. V is clipped by 4 bases and J by 9 bases, and the sequence between their germline boundaries is 16 bases long. The treatment or condition label here, explained by the study, means: in vitro stimulation with specific CMV peptide epitopes to enrich CMV-specific T cells. As regards this clonotype: It lacks a known antigen. Base qualities are not provided; no much larger clone lies one nucleotide away.

The chain employs TRBV7-8 and TRBJ2-1; the D call could be TRBD1 or TRBD2, with each sharing 6 bases. The starting material was cultured CD8+ T cells from PBMCs, obtained from culture after CMV antigen stimulation. This TCR was sampled from a human donor in good health (CMV status not recorded). Some clones in this sample may be carry-over from other donors' samples. The DNA is TGTGCCAGCAGCTCCACGGGGGCGGGTGGTGAGCAGTTCTTC. This translates into CASSSTGAGGEQFF.